What follows are 30 T cell receptor beta chains derived from one specimen sequenced in a study of neurological immune-mediated disorders. TCRdb processed the 5' RACE reads anew with MiXCR; each CDR3 protein has one entry. The table has 75,000 to 80,000 distinct CDR3 sequences, 4.5% to 6.5% seen once. Sequenced material: PBMCs. These receptors originate from a woman aged 30 to 39 with multiple sclerosis.

This clonotype was found many times. This chain connects TRBV12-3 or TRBV12-4 to TRBJ2-5; D uncertain. With 4 bases removed from V and 6 bases from J, the gap between germline ends came to 12 bases. This CDR3 region has 13 residues. CDR3 protein: CASSSGDTKTQYF. The CDR3 nucleotides read TGTGCCAGCAGTTCCGGCGACACTAAGACCCAGTACTTC.

The chain is built from TRBV2 and TRBJ2-3, with D possibly being TRBD1 (5 bases). V gave up 9 bases and J gave up 3 bases, with 10 bases separating them. Germline V gene data show CDR1 as SNHLY and CDR2 as FYNNEI. This CDR3 spans 12 amino acids. CDR3 sequence (DNA): TGTGCCAGGGGGCGCGGAACAGATACGCAGTATTTT. This gives the protein CARGRGTDTQYF.

This clonotype was recorded many times. The rearrangement links TRBV5-5 to TRBJ1-2; the D gene is possibly TRBD1 (5 bases). Trimming cost V 4 bases and J 6 bases, with 16 bases left between them. CDR1 and CDR2 from the germline V gene are SGHKS and YYEKEE (reference sequence). This CDR3 has 14 residues. The CDR3 sequence is CASSRGRESDGYTF. CDR3 DNA sequence: TGTGCCAGCAGCCGAGGCAGGGAAAGCGATGGCTACACCTTC. Full variable domain (outside the CDR3, taken from reference TRBV5-5 and TRBJ1-2): DAGVTQSPTHLIKTRGQQVTLRCSPISGHKSVSWYQQVLGQGPQFIFQYYEKEERGRGNFPDRFSARQFPNYSSELNVNALLLGDSALYLCASSRGRESDGYTFGSGTRLTVV.

The chain employs TRBV19 and TRBJ2-2; 8 bases line up with TRBD1. The CDR3 is made up of 15 amino acids. From germline, CDR1 is LNHDA and CDR2 SQIVND (reference sequence). The ends lost 5 bases at V and 4 bases at J; junction bases unmatched: 6. The CDR3 loop is CASSGQGASTGELFF. CDR3 bases: TGTGCCAGTAGTGGGCAGGGGGCAAGCACCGGGGAGCTGTTTTTT.

In its sample, this clonotype was seen many times. The gene calls are TRBV15 and TRBJ2-7; D might be TRBD2 (6 bases). V gave up 0 bases and J gave up 6 bases, with 12 bases separating them. The CDR3 contains 14 residues. Germline V CDR1 and CDR2: LNHNV, YYDKDF (reference sequence). In DNA, the CDR3 is TGTGCCACCAGCAGAGATATTGGGGGAGGCGAGCAGTACTTC. As protein: CATSRDIGGGEQYF.

This clonotype was counted many times. The chain carries TRBV5-1 and TRBJ1-1, with D tentatively TRBD1 (5 bases). V gave up 0 bases and J gave up 0 bases, with 12 bases separating them. This CDR3 is 16 amino acids long. CDR1 is SGHRS and CDR2 is YFSETQ in the germline V gene. The CDR3 loop is CASSLGVGRLNTEAFF. DNA of the CDR3: TGCGCCAGCAGCTTGGGGGTGGGACGACTGAACACTGAAGCTTTCTTT.

In its sample, this clonotype was seen many times. One junction end does not reproduce the germline sequence, and a read error may be involved. This sequence joins TRBV7-8 and TRBJ1-1; 7 positions agree with TRBD1. This CDR3 contains 12 residues. Per germline, CDR1 SGHVS and CDR2 FQNEAQ. The CDR3 here is CASSLNRQGATF. In nucleotides, the CDR3 is TGTGCCAGCAGCCTCAATCGACAGGGCGCTACCTTT.

The table lists this clonotype with many counts. The rearrangement joins TRBV5-5 to TRBJ2-1, with 8 bases that match TRBD2. Germline CDR1 reads SGHKS; CDR2 reads YYEKEE (reference sequence). Losses at the gene ends were 4 bases for V and 1 base for J; bases not matched to a gene: 4. CDR3 length equals 15 residues. The DNA of the CDR3 is TGTGCCAGCAGCCCGGGGGGGAGTTCCTACAATGAGCAGTTCTTC. Protein sequence: CASSPGGSSYNEQFF.

This clonotype was observed many times. V is TRBV15 and J is TRBJ2-2; no clear D gene. V was trimmed by 1 base and J by 2 bases, leaving 11 bases between them. The germline V gene encodes CDR1 LNHNV and CDR2 YYDKDF (reference sequence). The CDR3 is made up of 16 amino acids. In DNA form, the CDR3 reads TGTGCCACCAGCAGAGTAGAAGACCGAAACACCGGGGAGCTGTTTTTT. Protein sequence: CATSRVEDRNTGELFF.

This clonotype was seen once. Just one base apart from a much larger clone, this may be a read error. This chain links TRBV27 with TRBJ2-4; a weak D match, TRBD2 (5 bases). CDR1 is MNHEY, CDR2 SMNVEV, per germline (reference sequence). This CDR3 spans 13 amino acids. Trimming took off 10 bases at V and 7 bases at J, with 17 bases between the two ends. In DNA form, the CDR3 reads TGTGCCAACAGCCCAGCGGTGTTGAACATTCAGTACTTC. Protein: CANSPAVLNIQYF.

This clonotype has more than one count but fewer than ten. CDR3 residues: CASSSRQGVNTEAFF. The CDR3 DNA follows: TGTGCCAGCAGTAGTCGACAGGGGGTAAACACTGAAGCTTTCTTT. The chain employs TRBV6-1 and TRBJ1-1; 9 bases map to TRBD1. The ends lost 5 bases at V and 2 bases at J; junction bases unmatched: 6. The germline V gene has CDR1 MNHNS and CDR2 SASEGT. The CDR3 is 15 residues long.

The chain links TRBV14 to TRBJ1-1, with 11 bases that match TRBD1. Germline V CDR1 and CDR2: SGHDN, FVKESK. The ends lost 1 base at V and 3 bases at J; junction bases unmatched: 4. This CDR3 has 16 residues. CDR3 sequence reads: CASSQAWGQGDTEAFF. The CDR3 nucleotides are TGTGCCAGCAGCCAAGCATGGGGACAGGGGGACACTGAAGCTTTCTTT.

This clonotype was counted many times. V usage is TRBV20-1 and J usage is TRBJ2-7, with D possibly matching TRBD1 (6 bases). V was clipped by 6 bases and J by 6 bases, with 18 bases between them. CDR3 length equals 13 residues. CDR1 DFQATT and CDR2 SNEGSKA come from the germline V gene (reference sequence). Here the CDR3 reads CSADLLTGGEQYV. The DNA of the CDR3 is TGCAGTGCCGACTTGTTGACAGGCGGCGAGCAGTACGTC.

In its sample, this clonotype ranks as medium-sized. V and J are TRBV9 and TRBJ2-1; 16 nucleotides line up with TRBD2. The CDR3 contains 16 residues. Germline trimming cut 3 bases from V and 9 bases from J; bases unmatched to any gene: 6. Germline values: CDR1 SGDLS, CDR2 YYNGEE. The CDR3 region has the DNA TGTGCCAGCAGCGAGGGACTAGCGGGAGGGCAGGGTGAGCAGTTCTTC. Its translation is CASSEGLAGGQGEQFF.

This clonotype has at least ten counts. The genes are TRBV5-1 and TRBJ2-5, with a possible D match to TRBD2 (6 bases). V was trimmed by 0 bases and J by 5 bases, leaving 14 bases between them. The CDR3 is made up of 15 amino acids. The germline gives CDR1 SGHRS, CDR2 YFSETQ. CDR3 residues: CASSLAGISGETQYF. The DNA of the CDR3 is TGCGCCAGCAGCTTGGCCGGCATCAGCGGGGAGACCCAGTACTTC.

This clonotype appeared a few times. This may be a read error: a much more frequent sequence differs by one nucleotide. The J gene is TRBJ1-5, the V gene TRBV28; D perhaps matches TRBD1 (5 bases). The CDR3 runs 15 residues. From germline, CDR1 is MDHEN and CDR2 SYDVKM. The CDR3 loop reads CASSLQGFSNQPQNF. As DNA, the CDR3 is TGTGCCAGCAGTCTCCAGGGTTTTAGCAATCAGCCCCAGAATTTT. The whole variable domain, filled in from reference TRBV28 and TRBJ1-5, reads DVKVTQSSRYLVKRTGEKVFLECVQDMDHENMFWYRQDPGLGLRLIYFSYDVKMKEKGDIPEGYSVSREKKERFSLILESASTNQTSMYLCASSLQGFSNQPQNFGDGTRLSIL.

The chain employs TRBV10-1 and TRBJ2-5; D is undetermined. The CDR3 has 14 amino acids. Germline V gives CDR1 WNHNN, CDR2 SYGVQD (reference sequence). V was cut by 0 bases and J by 0 bases, with 5 bases left in between. The CDR3 DNA reads TGCGCCAGCAGTGAGTCGACCTACCAAGAGACCCAGTACTTC. Amino acids: CASSESTYQETQYF.

Many counts were recorded for this clonotype. The rearrangement links TRBV20-1 to TRBJ1-2; D uncertain. The CDR3 consists of 10 residues. V lost 0 bases, J lost 8 bases, and 4 bases lay in between. In germline, CDR1 is DFQATT, CDR2 SNEGSKA (reference sequence). The CDR3 region has the DNA TGCAGTGCTAGAGAGAGCGGCTACACCTTC. It translates to CSARESGYTF.

This chain links TRBV20-1 with TRBJ2-1; tentatively, D is TRBD1 or TRBD2 (5 bases each). V lost 7 bases to trimming and J lost 6 bases, with 16 bases between them. The germline CDR1 and CDR2 sequences are DFQATT and SNEGSKA (reference sequence). This CDR3 has 13 residues. The CDR3 loop reads CSDPRGGGNEQFF. CDR3 nucleotide sequence: TGCAGTGACCCAAGGGGTGGGGGCAATGAGCAGTTCTTC.

This clonotype appeared many times. V and J are TRBV6-1 and TRBJ2-1, with D perhaps TRBD2 (6 bases). CDR1 MNHNS and CDR2 SASEGT come from the germline V gene. CDR3 length: 14 residues. V dropped 6 bases and J dropped 4 bases, with 13 bases sitting between them. The chain's CDR3 is CASRKGSGYNEQFF. The CDR3 DNA sequence: TGTGCCAGCAGGAAGGGCAGCGGGTACAATGAGCAGTTCTTC.

This clonotype was counted a few times. Given a much more abundant clone one base away, this may be a read error. V usage is TRBV2 and J usage is TRBJ2-4, with D possibly called TRBD1 or TRBD2 (6 bases each). The ends were cut back, 8 bases at V and 10 bases at J, with 15 bases in the middle. The germline gives CDR1 SNHLY, CDR2 FYNNEI. The CDR3 extends over 12 amino acids. CDR3 region: CASCGGGKIQYF. Here the CDR3 DNA reads TGTGCCAGCTGTGGAGGGGGAAAAATTCAGTACTTC.

In its sample, this clonotype was seen many times. J is TRBJ2-3 and V is TRBV24-1; D gene ambiguous. The CDR3 is made up of 13 amino acids. CDR1 is KGHDR, CDR2 SFDVKD, per germline. The germline V and J ends were trimmed by 8 bases and 2 bases, with 10 bases remaining between them. The CDR3 loop reads CATNPGNTDTQYF. DNA of the CDR3: TGTGCCACCAATCCGGGTAACACAGATACGCAGTATTTT.

This clonotype was seen many times. J is TRBJ1-2 and V is TRBV10-3; D is unclear. The CDR3 has 14 residues. The V end lost 0 bases, the J end lost 4 bases, and 9 bases lay between the germline ends. Germline V CDR1 and CDR2: ENHRY, SYGVKD. Here the CDR3 DNA reads TGTGCCATCAGTGAGTCTGGGGAGGGCTATGGCTACACCTTC. Protein sequence: CAISESGEGYGYTF.

This clonotype was seen ten or more times. V is TRBV20-1 and J is TRBJ1-1, with 9 bases aligning to TRBD1. CDR3 length: 13 amino acids. The V gene end was trimmed by 6 bases and the J gene end by 10 bases; junction bases not matched to a gene: 12. Germline CDR1 DFQATT, CDR2 SNEGSKA (reference sequence). CDR3 amino acids: CSARPGQGVVAFF. CDR3 bases: TGCAGTGCACGTCCGGGACAGGGAGTGGTAGCTTTCTTT.

At least ten counts were recorded for this clonotype. The genes are TRBV20-1 and TRBJ2-5; no reliable D call. Germline values: CDR1 DFQATT, CDR2 SNEGSKA (reference sequence). V was shortened by 6 bases and J by 5 bases, with 19 bases between the two germline ends. The CDR3 has 14 amino acids. CDR3: CSATGRVPRETQYF. CDR3 nucleotides: TGCAGTGCGACCGGCCGGGTTCCAAGGGAGACCCAGTACTTC.

This clonotype was observed many times. V and J are TRBV5-1 and TRBJ1-2; 8 bases agree with TRBD1. V dropped 0 bases and J dropped 5; count of bases not matched to a gene: 3. Germline assignment: CDR1 SGHRS and CDR2 YFSETQ. The CDR3 runs 14 residues. The CDR3 bases are TGCGCCAGCAGCTTGGTGCAGGGGGCTTATGGCTACACCTTC. This sequence encodes CASSLVQGAYGYTF.

This clonotype was detected many times. This rearrangement joins TRBV20-1 to TRBJ2-5; D is uncertain. Germline V lookup: CDR1 DFQATT, CDR2 SNEGSKA (reference sequence). The CDR3 has 11 residues. V was pared by 2 bases and J by 3 bases, with 4 bases between. The CDR3 loop is CSARPKETQYF. CDR3 bases: TGCAGTGCTAGACCTAAAGAGACCCAGTACTTC.

This chain links TRBV20-1 with TRBJ1-2, with 9 bases that match TRBD1. The CDR3 sequence is 13 residues long. CDR1 is DFQATT and CDR2 is SNEGSKA in the germline V gene (reference sequence). Losses at the gene ends were 6 bases for V and 8 bases for J; bases not matched to a gene: 10. The CDR3 region has the DNA TGCAGTGCGGTCGACAGGGGGTTACACGGCTACACCTTC. Translation gives CSAVDRGLHGYTF.

This clonotype was observed at least ten times. The rearrangement joins TRBV5-1 to TRBJ1-2, with a tentative D call TRBD1 (5 bases). Trimming pared 5 bases from V and 3 bases from J, leaving 17 bases between. Germline CDR1 SGHRS, CDR2 YFSETQ. This CDR3 is 15 amino acids long. Here the CDR3 reads CASRQGWARDYGYTF. In DNA form, the CDR3 reads TGCGCCAGCAGGCAGGGTTGGGCAAGAGACTATGGCTACACCTTC.

This clonotype occurred many times. DNA for the CDR3: TGTGCCATCACCACTGGGAGGGACAGCATTTCTGGCTACACCTTC. Translating it yields CAITTGRDSISGYTF. The chain joins TRBV10-3 to TRBJ1-2; 7 bases are shared with TRBD1. Germline-derived CDR1 and CDR2 are ENHRY and SYGVKD. Germline trimming cut 7 bases from V and 7 bases from J; bases unmatched to any gene: 15. The CDR3 spans 15 residues.